This T cell receptor (beta chain) was recorded in a study of regulatory T cells in long-lasting Graves disease. Across the study: Patients met the persistent Graves' disease definition after over 5 years of antithyroid drugs with positive TSH receptor antibodies. General study results and limits: Rather than thyroid tissue, only peripheral blood underwent study.

CDR3 size: 14 residues. V was trimmed by 3 bases and J by 8 bases, leaving 16 bases between them. Investigators prepared the TCR beta libraries by applying iRepertoire HTBI primers and Arm-PCR of CDR3 regions. TCRdb reprocessed the multiplex PCR reads via MiXCR and lists one record per CDR3 protein. The data hold roughly 400,000 distinct CDR3 sequences, with less than 25% observed a single time. Time point specified: persistent/refractory GD, antithyroid drugs over 5 years with positive TRAb. Preparation of the TCR library used RNA extracted from PBMCs. In Xi'an, China, an endocrinology department was the source of patients. This clonotype showed up many times. Its antigen is still unknown.

This chain uses TRBV12-3 or TRBV12-4 with TRBJ1-2, with a possible D match to TRBD1 (5 bases). Sequences were derived from peripheral blood mononuclear cells (PBMCs), sampled when the disease was refractory, from a patient treated with antithyroid drugs. The sequence derives from a female donor with Graves disease. As DNA, the CDR3 is TGTGCCAGCAGTTTTCAGGGCGGTAGCTTGGGCTACACCTTC. This gives the protein CASSFQGGSLGYTF.